The clone carrying this T cell receptor (beta chain) was observed a single time. These data come from a study of shared T cell receptors in the human thymus. The CDR3 is 17 residues long. CDR1 MNHNS and CDR2 SASEGT come from the germline V gene. V was shortened by 4 bases and J by 0 bases, with 19 bases between the two germline ends. Produced via immunoSEQ multiplex PCR; TCRdb's table is partial and in-frame only. The sample lists 600,000 or so clones, more than 70% occurring once. These data also featured in a second study, about human thymus T cells. That report adds: Thymus pieces cut out during corrective heart surgery were the tissue that was used. Thymic and blood repertoires appeared to display a bias in their usage of V and J genes.

Sequencing input: thymocytes. The TCR originated in a boy under two years old with a congenital heart defect. V and J are TRBV6-1 and TRBJ2-7, with D uncertain. The CDR3 spells CASSGGTHPSSSYEQYF. The CDR3 nucleotides read TGTGCCAGCAGTGGCGGTACACACCCTTCTTCCTCCTACGAGCAGTACTTC.